This TCR beta chain is drawn from a study of glioma-infiltrating T cells after dendritic cell vaccination. Overall study: Samples are from glioblastoma patients in Phase I and II dendritic cell vaccine trials. Study-level results: Estimated pretreatment TIL content predicted outcome after dendritic cell vaccination.

Noted time point: after dendritic cell vaccination, including at tumor progression/relapse. PBMC were collected before vaccination, two weeks after the third vaccination, and at progression. This CDR3 region has 15 residues. The junction had 3 bases not matched to a gene; V was cut back by 5 bases and J by 1 base. Looked up from germline, CDR1 is SGHTA and CDR2 is FQGNSA. The primer mix had 60 V beta and 13 J beta primers. The method was immunoSEQ multiplex PCR; TCRdb's version includes in-frame clones alone and lacks a portion of them. Of about 58,000 clones listed, about 84% are singletons. A note on this clone: Its target is unknown.

The V call is TRBV7-2, the J call TRBJ2-3; 10 bases are a match to TRBD2. The sequence derives from a human donor with glioblastoma. Material: blood, obtained after dendritic cell vaccination. Written as DNA, the CDR3 is TGTGCCAGCAGCCGCGGACTAGCGGGCACAGATACGCAGTATTTT. It translates to CASSRGLAGTDTQYF.